The 7 T cell receptor beta chains presented below share a single source sample, sequenced in a study of blood T cell repertoires in COVID-19 (dated by TCRdb to the early 2020s). Library preparation used the immunoSEQ multiplex PCR assay. Not all clones reach the TCRdb copy of this immuneACCESS table, which keeps in-frame sequences only. Checked studies attribute under half of the gap to unresolved V genes and leave the rest unexplained. This sample comprises under 250,000 clones, approximately 84% of them detected only once. Under 4.5% of the sample lies in the top ten. The sample taken for sequencing was peripheral blood. These receptors all come from a man over 45 with acute or convalescent COVID-19.

The table lists this clone with a count of one. This same CDR3 is encoded by further DNA sequences in the sample. This chain connects TRBV7-2 to TRBJ1-1; no reliable D call. The CDR3 is 13 amino acids. Trimming pared 6 bases from V and 3 bases from J, leaving 11 bases between. Germline V lookup: CDR1 SGHTA, CDR2 FQGNSA. Here the CDR3 reads CASSRRADTEAFF. The CDR3 DNA reads TGTGCCAGCAGTCGGCGGGCGGACACTGAAGCTTTCTTT.

The chain has TRBV9 and TRBJ2-1; 13 bases are a match to TRBD2. CDR3 length: 16 residues. With 4 bases clipped from V and 5 bases from J, the junction kept 6 bases outside the gene matches. From germline, CDR1 is SGDLS and CDR2 YYNGEE. The CDR3 region is CASSPWTSGSNNEQFF. CDR3 nucleotide sequence: TGTGCCAGCAGCCCGTGGACTAGCGGGAGCAACAATGAGCAGTTCTTC.

This chain uses TRBV19 with TRBJ1-2; weak D call: TRBD1 (5 bases). Germline V CDR1 and CDR2: LNHDA, SQIVND (reference sequence). CDR3 size: 15 residues. Trimming pared 8 bases from V and 0 bases from J, leaving 16 bases between. CDR3 bases: TGTGCCAGTGGATCGTGGGGCCTGACTAACTATGGCTACACCTTC. Translation: CASGSWGLTNYGYTF.

This clone appeared once. CDR3 in DNA: TGTGCCAGCTCACCACAAGCGTCGAGGGTGGATGAGCAGTTCTTC. It is translated as CASSPQASRVDEQFF. V and J are TRBV18 and TRBJ2-1, with a possible D match to TRBD2 (5 bases). V dropped 1 base and J dropped 8 bases, with 15 bases sitting between them. Germline CDR1 and CDR2: KGHSH and LQKENI. The CDR3 runs 15 residues.

The rearrangement joins TRBV6-5 to TRBJ1-2; TRBD1 might be the D (6 bases). V was trimmed by 2 bases and J by 6 bases, leaving 16 bases between them. Germline CDR1 is MNHEY and CDR2 is SVGAGI. CDR3 length equals 15 residues. CDR3: CASSYTPQGLDGYTF. The CDR3 DNA reads TGTGCCAGCAGTTACACGCCACAGGGTTTGGATGGCTACACCTTC.

This chain links TRBV27 with TRBJ1-1; D perhaps matches TRBD1 (5 bases). From germline, CDR1 is MNHEY and CDR2 SMNVEV (reference sequence). Trimming pared 3 bases from V and 2 bases from J, leaving 13 bases between. This CDR3 spans 15 amino acids. The CDR3: CASSFNRGGNTEAFF. The CDR3 region has the DNA TGTGCCAGCAGTTTTAATAGGGGAGGAAACACTGAAGCTTTCTTT.

The chain carries TRBV6-4 and TRBJ1-6; TRBD1 matches at 7 bases. The CDR3 contains 13 residues. Germline CDR1 reads MRHNA; CDR2 reads SNTAGT. Unmatched junction bases numbered 4, after V lost 6 bases and J lost 8 bases. The CDR3 loop is CASREGAYSPLHF. The CDR3 DNA sequence: TGTGCCAGCAGGGAGGGGGCGTATTCACCCCTCCACTTT.